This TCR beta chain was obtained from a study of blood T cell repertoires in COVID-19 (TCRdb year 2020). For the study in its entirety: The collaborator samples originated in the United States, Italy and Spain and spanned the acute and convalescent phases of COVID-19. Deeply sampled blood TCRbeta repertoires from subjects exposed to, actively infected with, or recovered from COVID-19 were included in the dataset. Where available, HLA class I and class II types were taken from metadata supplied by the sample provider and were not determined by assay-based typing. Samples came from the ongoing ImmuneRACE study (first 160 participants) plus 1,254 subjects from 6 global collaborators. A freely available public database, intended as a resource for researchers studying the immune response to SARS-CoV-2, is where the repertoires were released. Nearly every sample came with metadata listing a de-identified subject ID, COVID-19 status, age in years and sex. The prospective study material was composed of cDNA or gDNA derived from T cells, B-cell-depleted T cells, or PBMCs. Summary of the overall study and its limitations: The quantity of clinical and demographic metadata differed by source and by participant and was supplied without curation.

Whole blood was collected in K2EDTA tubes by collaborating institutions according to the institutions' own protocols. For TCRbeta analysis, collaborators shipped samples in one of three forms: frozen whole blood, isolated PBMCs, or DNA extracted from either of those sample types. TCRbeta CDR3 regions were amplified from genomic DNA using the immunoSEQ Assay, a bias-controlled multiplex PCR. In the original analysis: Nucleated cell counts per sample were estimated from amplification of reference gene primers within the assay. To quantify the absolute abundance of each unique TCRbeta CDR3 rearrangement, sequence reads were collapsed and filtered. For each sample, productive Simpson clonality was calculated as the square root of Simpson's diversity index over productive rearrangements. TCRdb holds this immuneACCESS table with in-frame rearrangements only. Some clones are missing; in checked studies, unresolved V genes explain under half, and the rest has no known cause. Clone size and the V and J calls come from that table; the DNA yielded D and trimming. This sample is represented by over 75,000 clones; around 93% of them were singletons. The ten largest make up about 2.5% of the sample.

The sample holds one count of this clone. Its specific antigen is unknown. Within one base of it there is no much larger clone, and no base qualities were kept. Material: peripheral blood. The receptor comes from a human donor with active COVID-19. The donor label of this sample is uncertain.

The nucleotide sequence reads TGTGCCAGCAGTTTAAGGGGCAGCGAGCAGTACTTC. This is translated as CASSLRGSEQYF. The chain couples TRBV27 to TRBJ2-7; matching of 5 bases hints at TRBD1 as the D gene. Counted from cysteine to phenylalanine, this CDR3 has 12 amino acids. Solely the CDR3 DNA is kept, with 36 bases framed from the first base. As encoded in the germline V gene (reference sequence), CDR1 is MNHEY while CDR2 is SMNVEV. V and J lose 2 bases and 6 bases, and a span of 8 bases separates them.